Listed below are T cell receptor beta chains from one sample, sequenced in a study of blood T cell repertoires in COVID-19. The table came from immunoSEQ multiplex PCR; TCRdb's copy has only in-frame clones and leaves some out. The sample consists of about 94,000 clones, over 75% of them appearing once. Sequencing was done on a sample of peripheral blood. The receptors were gathered from a woman at least 80 years old with acute or convalescent COVID-19. CDR3s include the opening cysteine and the closing phenylalanine or tryptophan. The D gene is left open where the match is weak. Some rows mark clone size as missing; the rest say once, few, many or name a class of expanded clone.

j_call d_call v_call clone_size cdr3_nt cdr3_aa
TRBJ2-5 - TRBV5-5 few TGTGCCAGCAGCCCCGGAGGGGAGACCCAGTACTTC CASSPGGETQYF
TRBJ2-7 TRBD2 TRBV4-2 - TGTGCCAGCAGCCATACCCCCATACGGGGGGGCCGTAGCGAGCAGTACTTC CASSHTPIRGGRSEQYF
TRBJ2-5 TRBD2 TRBV5-1 - TGCGCCAGCAGCTTCGCGGGAGATGTGGAGACCCAGTACTTC CASSFAGDVETQYF
TRBJ2-1 - TRBV3-1/TRBV3-2 - TGTGCCAGCAGCCAGGGAGACGGAGACAATGAGCAGTTCTTC CASSQGDGDNEQFF
TRBJ1-4 - TRBV21-1 - TGTGCCAGCAGCACATACAGATATAATGAAAAACTGTTTTTT CASSTYRYNEKLFF
TRBJ2-1 TRBD2 TRBV11-3 - TGTGCCAGCAGCTTAGTTGGAGCGGGAGCGAGAGATGAGCAGTTCTTC CASSLVGAGARDEQFF
TRBJ2-7 - TRBV11-1 once TGTGCCAGCAGTTACAGGGGGGGGATCAACGAGCAGTACTTC CASSYRGGINEQYF
TRBJ2-1 TRBD1 TRBV7-9 - TGTGCCAGCAGGACAGGGGGACCTAGGGATGAGCAGTTCTTC CASRTGGPRDEQFF
TRBJ1-1 TRBD1 TRBV19 - TGTGCCAGCCAAGACAGGGGGCTCAGTGAAGCTTTCTTT CASQDRGLSEAFF
TRBJ2-7 - TRBV7-8 - TGTGCCAGCAGCCCCAACCGGGGAGAGCAGTACTTC CASSPNRGEQYF
TRBJ2-5 TRBD2 TRBV19 - TGTGCCAGTAGTATAGAGGCTAGCGGGAGGGGAGAGACCCAGTACTTC CASSIEASGRGETQYF
TRBJ2-7 - TRBV7-9 - TGTGCCAGCAGCTTAGACGGGGAGCAGTACTTC CASSLDGEQYF
TRBJ1-5 TRBD1 TRBV18 - TGTGCCAGCTCACCAACAACAGGGGGGGAAAATCAGCCCCAGCATTTT CASSPTTGGENQPQHF
TRBJ2-1 - TRBV11-3 - TGTGCCAGCAGCTTGGGGCGACTAGTTCATGAGCAGTTCTTC CASSLGRLVHEQFF
TRBJ1-6 - TRBV4-1 - TGCGCCAGCAGCCAAGAGGTCAGGAATTCACCCCTCCACTTT CASSQEVRNSPLHF
TRBJ1-2 - TRBV6-6 - TGTGCCAGCAGTAGGACAGTTAATGGCTACACCTTC CASSRTVNGYTF
TRBJ2-7 - TRBV6-5 - TGTGCCAGCAGGGGGCCAGGGTCCACCTACGAGCAGTACTTC CASRGPGSTYEQYF
TRBJ2-5 TRBD2 TRBV7-3 - TGTGCCAGCAGCTTGTTTGCTAGCGGGGGGTTCCCTTGGGAGACCCAGTACTTC CASSLFASGGFPWETQYF
TRBJ2-1 TRBD2 TRBV4-1 - TGCGCCAGCAGCCAAGGAGCGGGAACCCCCAATGAGCAGTTCTTC CASSQGAGTPNEQFF
TRBJ2-3 - TRBV3-1/TRBV3-2 - TGTGCCAGCAGATTAGCGGCCACAGATACGCAGTATTTT CASRLAATDTQYF
TRBJ2-4 - TRBV27 - TGTGCCAGCAGTTCATCAGGGGAAAACATTCAGTACTTC CASSSSGENIQYF
TRBJ1-1 TRBD1 TRBV6-5 - TGTGCCAGCAGTACCCGGACAGGCGGGAACACTGAAGCTTTCTTT CASSTRTGGNTEAFF
TRBJ1-1 - TRBV7-2 - TGTGCCAGCAGCTCACAGGGTTGGGACGCTTTCTTT CASSSQGWDAFF
TRBJ2-7 - TRBV14 - TGTGCCAGCAGCAAGGGGGGGGCGAGGTCCTACGAGCAGTACTTC CASSKGGARSYEQYF
TRBJ2-7 TRBD2 TRBV27 - TGTGCCAGCAGTTTCCTAGCGGGAGCCGAGCAGTACTTC CASSFLAGAEQYF
TRBJ2-7 - TRBV6-6 - TGTGCCAGCAGTTACTTTACGGGTAGCGTCGAGCAGTACTTC CASSYFTGSVEQYF
TRBJ2-7 TRBD2 TRBV10-2 - TGCGCCAGCAGTGAGTCCGTCCAGCGGGGGGAGCAGTACTTC CASSESVQRGEQYF
TRBJ1-4 - TRBV6-1 - TGTGCCAGCAGTGAAAATCCCGCAGGATCGGAAAAACTGTTTTTT CASSENPAGSEKLFF
TRBJ1-1 - TRBV12-3/TRBV12-4 - TGTGCCAGCAGGGCCTCAAGCGGGACTGAAGCTTTCTTT CASRASSGTEAFF
TRBJ2-7 TRBD2 TRBV4-1 - TGCGCCAGCAGCCAGAGGGCGTTACTAGCGGGAGGGTCCTACGAGCAGTACTTC CASSQRALLAGGSYEQYF
TRBJ1-3 - TRBV7-9 - TGTGCCAGCAGCTACATGGGCAGCCCGAGCTCTGGAAACACCATATATTTT CASSYMGSPSSGNTIYF
TRBJ2-3 TRBD1 TRBV7-2 - TGTGCCAGCAGCCCCGGACAGGGGGCGGCAGATACGCAGTATTTT CASSPGQGAADTQYF
TRBJ1-1 - TRBV7-9 few TGTGCCAGCAGATCCAGGGACACTTTGAACACTGAAGCTTTCTTT CASRSRDTLNTEAFF
TRBJ1-1 - TRBV25-1 - TGTGCCAGCAGTCGAGTCGGCACTGAAGCTTTCTTT CASSRVGTEAFF
TRBJ1-5 - TRBV20-1 - TGCAGTGCTAGTAGACTGACTCAGGGTCAGCCCCAGCATTTT CSASRLTQGQPQHF
TRBJ2-7 TRBD2 TRBV4-2 - TGTGCCAGCAGCGAAAGAATTAGCGGGGGGGCCTACTCCTACGAGCAGTACTTC CASSERISGGAYSYEQYF
TRBJ2-1 TRBD2 TRBV5-4 - TGTGCCAGCTTAGGACTAGCGGCTGGGGGTGATGAGCAGTTCTTC CASLGLAAGGDEQFF
TRBJ1-5 - TRBV18 - TGTGCCAGCTCACCGGGGCAGAACAATCAGCCCCAGCATTTT CASSPGQNNQPQHF
TRBJ1-5 TRBD1 TRBV24-1 - TGTGCCACCAGCGCGGACAGGGATCAGCCCCAGCATTTT CATSADRDQPQHF
TRBJ1-2 - TRBV29-1 - TGCAGCGTTGAAGGAGGCAGGGGTTATTGGGGCTACACCTTC CSVEGGRGYWGYTF
TRBJ2-1 TRBD2 TRBV19 - TGTGCCAGTAGTATAGATCTGGCGGGAGGGGGAGGGAATGAGCAGTTCTTC CASSIDLAGGGGNEQFF
TRBJ1-1 - TRBV9 - TGTGCCAGCAGCGTATTCCCAGGGAAGGGTGCTGAAGCTTTCTTT CASSVFPGKGAEAFF
TRBJ1-6 - TRBV7-9 - TGTGCCAGCAGCTCGGTGCAGGGCGGTTCACCCCTCCACTTT CASSSVQGGSPLHF
TRBJ2-7 - TRBV4-1 few TGCGCCAGCAGCCAAGATACTGGGGGGGACACGGGATTCTACGAGCAGTACTTC CASSQDTGGDTGFYEQYF
TRBJ2-1 TRBD2 TRBV18 - TGTGCCAGCTCACCAGGTGGGACTAGCGGGATCAATGAGCAGTTCTTC CASSPGGTSGINEQFF
TRBJ2-7 TRBD1 TRBV18 - TGTGCCAGCTCTCAAGGACAGGGAAGGACCTACGAGCAGTACTTC CASSQGQGRTYEQYF
TRBJ1-6 - TRBV7-8 - TGTGCCAGCACCGAGGGATTGCGCTCCTATAATTCACCCCTCCACTTT CASTEGLRSYNSPLHF
TRBJ2-4 TRBD2 TRBV28 - TGTGCCAGCAGTTTTCGCGGACTAGCGGGAGGGCAATTAGCCAAAAACATTCAGTACTTC CASSFRGLAGGQLAKNIQYF
TRBJ1-1 - TRBV5-1 - TGCGCCAGCAGCTTGGCAGGGATGAGGACTGAAGCTTTCTTT CASSLAGMRTEAFF
TRBJ1-1 - TRBV6-5 - TGTGCCAGCAGTCTGGGGGGGGCAAACACTGAAGCTTTCTTT CASSLGGANTEAFF
TRBJ1-1 - TRBV10-3 - TGTGCCATCAAAGGGGTCCAAACAGAGGTCACTGAAGCTTTCTTT CAIKGVQTEVTEAFF
TRBJ2-1 TRBD1 TRBV18 - TGTGCCAGCTCACCACCCGACAGGGTTTCCCTTAATGAGCAGTTCTTC CASSPPDRVSLNEQFF
TRBJ1-2 TRBD1 TRBV27 - TGTGCCAGCAGCGAGAGAGGGACAGGGAATCTTGGCTACACCTTC CASSERGTGNLGYTF
TRBJ2-1 TRBD1 TRBV5-3 - TGTGCCAGAAGCGACCGGGACAGGGCTAATGAGCAGTTCTTC CARSDRDRANEQFF
TRBJ2-3 - TRBV12-3/TRBV12-4 - TGTGCCTCCCAGGGCCGGATTCTAGATACGCAGTATTTT CASQGRILDTQYF
TRBJ2-3 TRBD1 TRBV7-3 - TGTGCCAGCAGCTCCCGAATCGGACAGGGGGCAGGTTCCACAGATACGCAGTATTTT CASSSRIGQGAGSTDTQYF
TRBJ2-5 - TRBV18 - TGTGCCAGCTCACCTGCGGGACTGACCCAAGAGACCCAGTACTTC CASSPAGLTQETQYF
TRBJ1-1 - TRBV7-2 once TGTGCCAGCAGCTTAGGGAGGAACACTGAAGCTTTCTTT CASSLGRNTEAFF
TRBJ1-2 TRBD1 TRBV15 - TGTGCCACCAGCAGAGATCGGGACAGGGGTCCTAACTATGGCTACACCTTC CATSRDRDRGPNYGYTF